The next 6 T cell receptor beta chains were all read from a single sample in a study of beta chain features in type 1 diabetes. The authors reverse transcribed all of the isolated RNA, so sequencing captured expressed TCRB transcripts. The table came from immunoSEQ multiplex PCR; TCRdb's copy has only in-frame clones and leaves some out. The repertoire has about 230,000 clones, more than 15% of them found once; the top ten carry approximately 0.086%. Study conclusions and caveats: Moderately but significantly shorter TCRB CDR3s were found in Type 1 diabetes patients in all four CD4+ subsets.

The antigens for these receptors are not known. Input material: naive CD4+ T cells from blood. All receptors derive from a man between 25 and 39 years old with type 1 diabetes.

This clone showed up just a few times. The chain carries TRBV29-1 and TRBJ2-1; tentative D call: TRBD2 (5 bases). Trimming removed 4 bases at V and 0 bases at J, with 13 bases between. This CDR3 comprises 15 residues. CDR1 and CDR2 (germline): SQVTM, ANQGSEA. The CDR3 reads CSVAYLAISYNEQFF. As DNA, the CDR3 is TGCAGCGTTGCGTACTTAGCGATCTCCTACAATGAGCAGTTCTTC.

The V gene is TRBV28, the J gene TRBJ2-5, with D perhaps being TRBD1 or TRBD2 (5 bases each). CDR3 size: 14 residues. Trimming took 2 bases from V and 7 from J, leaving 14 bases between them. Germline assignment: CDR1 MDHEN and CDR2 SYDVKM. The CDR3 spells CASSLVRDLATQYF. CDR3 nucleotide sequence: TGTGCCAGCAGTTTAGTCAGGGACCTCGCGACCCAGTACTTC.

The gene calls are TRBV29-1 and TRBJ2-7, with D unresolved. CDR1 and CDR2 (germline): SQVTM, ANQGSEA. With 6 bases removed from V and 3 bases from J, the gap between germline ends came to 15 bases. The CDR3 has 13 amino acids. The CDR3 sequence is CSVKKGLRYEQYF. The CDR3 DNA is TGCAGCGTAAAAAAAGGGCTTCGCTACGAGCAGTACTTC.

The V and J genes are TRBV5-6 and TRBJ2-1; D may be TRBD2 (6 bases). The V gene's germline CDR1 is SGHDT and CDR2 YYEEEE. The CDR3 extends over 14 amino acids. Deletions cut 5 bases from V and 7 bases from J, with 16 bases between. CDR3 loop: CASRRAGGPNEQFF. CDR3 bases: TGTGCCAGCAGGCGAGCCGGGGGACCGAATGAGCAGTTCTTC.

This clone came up a few times. The sample holds other DNA sequences that translate to the same CDR3. This chain links TRBV7-9 with TRBJ1-1, with D unclear. The length of the CDR3 is 14 residues. The germline V gene has CDR1 SEHNR and CDR2 FQNEAQ (reference sequence). The V end was cut by 5 bases, the J end by 0 bases, with 10 bases between. The CDR3, as DNA: TGTGCCAGCAGCCTTATAACGGTGAACACTGAAGCTTTCTTT. Translation gives CASSLITVNTEAFF.

The chain employs TRBV6-5 and TRBJ2-7, with TRBD1 identical over 9 bases. J was trimmed by 5 bases and V by 5 bases; bases with no gene match: 4. Germline assignment: CDR1 MNHEY and CDR2 SVGAGI. This CDR3 is built from 13 residues. Here the CDR3 DNA reads TGTGCCAGCAGTCGACAGGGGGTCGACGAGCAGTACTTC. Its protein is CASSRQGVDEQYF.